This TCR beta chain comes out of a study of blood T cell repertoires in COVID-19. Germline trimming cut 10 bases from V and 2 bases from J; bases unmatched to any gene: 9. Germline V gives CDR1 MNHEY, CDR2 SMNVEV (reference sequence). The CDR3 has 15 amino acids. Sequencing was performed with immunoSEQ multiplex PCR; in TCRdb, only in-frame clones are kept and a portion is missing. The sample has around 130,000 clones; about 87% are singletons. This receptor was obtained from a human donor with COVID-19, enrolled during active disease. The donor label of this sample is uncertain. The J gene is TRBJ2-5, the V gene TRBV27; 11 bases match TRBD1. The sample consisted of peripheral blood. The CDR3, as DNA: TGTGCCACTCACCGGGACAGGGGGGTTCAAGAGACCCAGTACTTC. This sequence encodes CATHRDRGVQETQYF.